A single count supports the clone carrying this TCR beta chain. The data originate from a study of blood T cell repertoires in COVID-19. Germline V lookup: CDR1 SNHLY, CDR2 FYNNEI. The CDR3 is made up of 13 amino acids. V dropped 6 bases and J dropped 3; count of bases not matched to a gene: 2. Repertoires were generated with immunoSEQ multiplex PCR, while TCRdb's copy carries only in-frame clones and drops some. Among around 200,000 clones, 65% to 85% were seen once, and the ten largest hold 4% to 5.5%. The chain carries TRBV2 and TRBJ1-5; 7 nucleotides align to TRBD1. The TCR originated in a man aged 50 or older with active or convalescent COVID-19. The sample was peripheral blood. This CDR3 reads CASSRGFNQPQHF. The CDR3 DNA follows: TGTGCCAGCAGCAGGGGGTTCAATCAGCCCCAGCATTTT.